The rows below give T cell receptor beta chains drawn from one sample of a study of T cells after yellow fever vaccination. TCRdb fed the 5' RACE reads into MiXCR, producing one record per CDR3 protein. The sample shows 200,000 to 250,000 distinct CDR3 sequences, around 7% of them seen only once. The sequenced sample was CD4+ T cells sorted from PBMCs, obtained 15 days after the yellow fever booster vaccination. The origin of the receptors is a man aged 25-45 years who received the YFV17D yellow fever vaccine. Each CDR3 is given with its conserved first and last residue. A D gene is named only where the DNA matches it firmly. Clone size is given for some rows only: seen once, a few or many times, or a class if the clone is expanded.

abundance,v_gene,d_gene,j_gene,CDR3aa,CDR3nt
few,TRBV5-5,NA,TRBJ2-4,CASSLVVAKNIQYF,TGTGCCAGCAGCTTGGTGGTAGCCAAAAACATTCAGTACTTC
NA,TRBV5-1,TRBD2,TRBJ2-3,CASSLPGGTDTQYF,TGCGCCAGCAGCTTGCCGGGGGGGACAGATACGCAGTATTTT
NA,TRBV12-3/TRBV12-4,TRBD1,TRBJ1-6,CASSSQGAGNSPLHF,TGTGCCAGCAGCTCCCAGGGGGCAGGTAATTCACCCCTCCACTTT
NA,TRBV10-3,NA,TRBJ1-5,CAARGGSNQPQHF,TGTGCCGCTCGGGGGGGGAGCAATCAGCCCCAGCATTTT
NA,TRBV2,TRBD1,TRBJ2-2,CATLQGAQTGELFF,TGTGCCACCTTACAGGGGGCGCAGACCGGGGAGCTGTTTTTT
many,TRBV5-1,NA,TRBJ1-1,CASSLVASPNTEAFF,TGCGCCAGCAGCTTGGTTGCCAGTCCGAACACTGAAGCTTTCTTT
NA,TRBV5-1,TRBD2,TRBJ2-7,CASSLAPGLADEQYF,TGCGCCAGCAGCTTGGCGCCGGGACTAGCGGACGAGCAGTACTTC
few,TRBV12-3/TRBV12-4,NA,TRBJ2-2,CASSLVDGELFF,TGTGCCAGCAGTTTAGTGGATGGGGAGCTGTTTTTT
few,TRBV11-2,NA,TRBJ2-1,CASSLVSGPYNEQFF,TGTGCCAGCAGCTTAGTCTCCGGCCCCTACAATGAGCAGTTCTTC
few,TRBV5-5,TRBD1,TRBJ2-2,CASSPPQGVRELFF,TGTGCCAGCAGCCCCCCTCAGGGGGTCAGGGAGCTGTTTTTT
NA,TRBV7-3,NA,TRBJ1-1,CASSLFAGPYTEAFF,TGTGCCAGCAGCTTATTTGCAGGGCCCTACACTGAAGCTTTCTTT
NA,TRBV4-2,NA,TRBJ1-4,CASSQKGGYEKLFF,TGTGCCAGCAGCCAAAAGGGCGGGTATGAAAAACTGTTTTTT
NA,TRBV20-1,NA,TRBJ2-5,CSAILWAGPSRAQYF,TGCAGTGCTATCTTATGGGCGGGACCGTCCCGGGCCCAGTACTTC
NA,TRBV7-2,TRBD2,TRBJ2-7,CASSSVSGRRLYEQYF,TGTGCCAGCAGCTCAGTAAGCGGGAGGAGGTTGTACGAGCAGTACTTC
NA,TRBV20-1,NA,TRBJ2-3,CSARDPYTDTQYF,TGCAGTGCTAGAGACCCTTACACAGATACGCAGTATTTT
few,TRBV6-1,NA,TRBJ1-5,CASRRQLNQPQHF,TGTGCCAGCAGAAGACAGCTCAATCAGCCCCAGCATTTT
NA,TRBV20-1,NA,TRBJ1-2,CSARGVFGYTF,TGCAGTGCTAGGGGGGTTTTTGGCTACACCTTC
few,TRBV7-6,NA,TRBJ1-3,CASSLASGLSGNTIYF,TGTGCCAGCAGCTTAGCTTCAGGGCTTTCTGGAAACACCATATATTTT
NA,TRBV5-1,TRBD1,TRBJ2-3,CASSAGTGRRTDTQYF,TGCGCCAGCAGCGCCGGGACAGGGAGACGCACAGATACGCAGTATTTT
few,TRBV5-1,TRBD2,TRBJ2-1,CASREASGRVDEQFF,TGCGCCAGCAGGGAGGCTAGCGGGAGAGTTGATGAGCAGTTCTTC
many,TRBV7-2,NA,TRBJ2-5,CASRPRGRYQETQYF,TGTGCCAGCAGGCCTCGGGGGCGCTACCAAGAGACCCAGTACTTC
NA,TRBV9,TRBD2,TRBJ2-5,CASSVGGRARTETQYF,TGTGCCAGCAGCGTAGGTGGGAGGGCCCGGACAGAGACCCAGTACTTC
few,TRBV5-1,NA,TRBJ2-7,CASSLQVGEQYF,TGCGCCAGCAGCTTGCAGGTGGGGGAGCAGTACTTC
many,TRBV20-1,NA,TRBJ2-7,CSARSNQRYEQYF,TGCAGTGCTAGATCGAATCAGCGGTACGAGCAGTACTTC
NA,TRBV25-1,NA,TRBJ2-7,CASSEEGQHYEQYF,TGTGCCAGCAGTGAAGAAGGACAGCACTACGAGCAGTACTTC
NA,TRBV7-2,NA,TRBJ1-1,CASSPPSRTEAFF,TGTGCCAGCAGCCCCCCGAGTAGGACTGAAGCTTTCTTT
many,TRBV12-3/TRBV12-4,NA,TRBJ2-4,CASTPDFMKGNIQYF,TGTGCCAGCACCCCCGATTTCATGAAGGGGAACATTCAGTACTTC
many,TRBV29-1,TRBD2,TRBJ2-1,CSVLILAGRDNEQFF,TGCAGCGTTCTCATCCTAGCGGGAAGGGACAATGAGCAGTTCTTC
NA,TRBV6-5,NA,TRBJ2-5,CASSYSPDQETQYF,TGTGCCAGCAGTTACTCCCCAGACCAAGAGACCCAGTACTTC
NA,TRBV20-1,NA,TRBJ2-7,CSASRTPYEQYF,TGCAGTGCTAGTCGGACGCCCTACGAGCAGTACTTC
few,TRBV28,NA,TRBJ2-7,CASSLRLHSYEQYF,TGTGCCAGCAGTTTACGACTTCACTCCTACGAGCAGTACTTC
few,TRBV30,TRBD2,TRBJ2-3,CAWSVLGGNTDTQYF,TGTGCCTGGAGTGTACTGGGGGGGAACACAGATACGCAGTATTTT
NA,TRBV20-1,NA,TRBJ1-2,CSARGSAGVNYGYTF,TGCAGTGCTAGAGGGTCGGCAGGTGTTAACTATGGCTACACCTTC
many,TRBV20-1,NA,TRBJ2-3,CSARYTDTQYF,TGCAGTGCTCGTTACACAGATACGCAGTATTTT
few,TRBV7-2,NA,TRBJ2-3,CASSGNSRGYRDTQYF,TGTGCCAGCAGCGGGAATAGCCGGGGGTACCGAGATACGCAGTATTTT
many,TRBV7-2,NA,TRBJ1-3,CASSLGPNTIYF,TGTGCCAGCAGCCTAGGTCCAAACACCATATATTTT
few,TRBV6-5,NA,TRBJ1-5,CASSYSIDQPQHF,TGTGCCAGCAGTTACTCCATCGATCAGCCCCAGCATTTT
NA,TRBV20-1,NA,TRBJ2-3,CSARPGPRSTDTQYF,TGCAGTGCTCGCCCGGGACCCAGAAGCACAGATACGCAGTATTTT